This TCR beta chain was identified in a study of identical twins. V shed 3 bases and J shed 4 bases, with 15 bases lying between them. The CDR3 is 15 residues long. Germline values: CDR1 SGDLS, CDR2 YYNGEE. Each CDR3 protein is one row after TCRdb ran MiXCR on the 5' RACE reads. The data hold 400,000 to 500,000 distinct CDR3 sequences, with approximately 17% observed a single time. This clonotype was picked up a small number of times. The chain carries TRBV9 and TRBJ2-3; a weak D match, TRBD1 (6 bases). The receptor comes from a man aged 50 to 59 in good health. The specimen was naive T cells sorted from blood. CDR3 in DNA: TGTGCCAGCAGCGCCCAGGGGAAAAGGTCAGATACGCAGTATTTT. It translates to CASSAQGKRSDTQYF.